The 4 T cell receptor beta chains presented below share a single source sample, sequenced in a study of T cell clonotyping in hematopoietic cell transplantation. Sequencing was performed with immunoSEQ multiplex PCR; in TCRdb, only in-frame clones are kept and a portion is missing. The data contain over 8,000 clones, about half of them singletons. Sequences were derived from peripheral blood mononuclear cells, sampled 100 days after allogeneic stem cell transplant. The receptors here all came from a female patient in her 50s who had an allogeneic stem cell transplant from an unrelated donor, so the T cells may come from the graft donor. Some clones in this sample may be carry-over from other donors' samples.

In this sample, this clone is large. In nucleotides, the CDR3 is TGTGCCAGCAGCCTCCCACCCCCGAACACTGAAGCTTTCTTT. Residues: CASSLPPPNTEAFF. The chain uses TRBV27 and TRBJ1-1; D ambiguous. V shed 6 bases and J shed 1 base, with 12 bases lying between them. Germline V gene sequence: CDR1 MNHEY, CDR2 SMNVEV (reference sequence). This CDR3 has 14 residues.

The table lists this clone with a few counts. This chain links TRBV28 with TRBJ1-5; D unclear. V was cut by 6 bases and J by 3 bases, with 6 bases left in between. CDR1 and CDR2 (germline): MDHEN, SYDVKM. This CDR3 comprises 12 residues. The CDR3 DNA follows: TGTGCCAGCAGAGGCGTCAATCAGCCCCAGCATTTT. The encoded protein is CASRGVNQPQHF.

This clone was counted only a few times. CDR3: CASSPSGTATDTQYF. CDR3 nucleotide sequence: TGTGCCAGCAGCCCGAGTGGGACAGCAACAGATACGCAGTATTTT. The genes are TRBV11-2 and TRBJ2-3; 7 bases map to TRBD1. The CDR3 totals 15 residues. Trimming took 5 bases from V and 3 from J; bases not matched to a gene: 8. Germline loops: CDR1 SGHAT, CDR2 FQNNGV.

The J gene is TRBJ2-7, the V gene TRBV30; D is undetermined. Trimming took off 4 bases at V and 0 bases at J, with 7 bases between the two ends. The CDR3 has 12 amino acids. Germline V lookup: CDR1 GTSNPN, CDR2 SVGIG (reference sequence). CDR3 sequence (DNA): TGTGCCTGGAAGGGCACCTCCTACGAGCAGTACTTC. It codes for CAWKGTSYEQYF.